This TCR beta chain appears in the sequencing data of a study of blood T cells in healthy people across ages. J gave up 1 base and V 5 bases, and 4 bases lay outside the gene matches. The CDR3 extends over 15 amino acids. CDR1 SGHAT and CDR2 FQNNGV come from the germline V gene. Through a sample-barcoded 5' primer and a J-beta primer mix, a second PCR was run for about 6 to 11 cycles. TCRdb analysed the 5' RACE reads with MiXCR anew, one entry per CDR3 protein. This table holds about 830,000 distinct CDR3 sequences, about three fifths found once. This clonotype showed up just once. Sequencing was done on a sample of blood. V gene TRBV11-2 combines with J gene TRBJ1-3, with TRBD1 identical over 8 bases. The sequence came from a man younger than 40 in good health. CDR3 nucleotide sequence: TGTGCCAGCAGCCCCAGGACAGGGTCTGGAAACACCATATATTTT. This gives the protein CASSPRTGSGNTIYF.